This T cell receptor beta chain was retrieved from a study of blood T cells in healthy people across ages. A second about 7 to 11 cycle PCR used barcoded and J-beta primers. TCRdb analysed the 5' RACE reads with MiXCR anew, one entry per CDR3 protein. The repertoire holds hundreds of thousands of distinct CDR3 sequences, roughly three fifths seen once, with roughly 24% in the top ten. Deletions cut 2 bases from V and 6 bases from J, with 9 bases between. The V gene's germline CDR1 is MNHNY and CDR2 SVGAGI (reference sequence). CDR3 length equals 13 residues. This clonotype was seen more than once but under ten times.

The TCR comes from a middle-aged man in good health. The chain carries TRBV6-6 and TRBJ2-3; D not resolved. Sequenced input: blood. Here the CDR3 DNA reads TGTGCCAGCAGTTACCAGAACGATGATACGCAGTATTTT. This translates into CASSYQNDDTQYF.